This paragraph reports one T cell receptor beta chain. The CDR3 extends over 14 amino acids. Trimming took 2 bases from V and 4 from J; bases not matched to a gene: 2. Per germline, CDR1 MDHEN and CDR2 SYDVKM. These data are taken from a study of T cells in localized non-small cell lung cancer. The protocol was immunoSEQ multiplex PCR, while the TCRdb copy is restricted to in-frame clones and leaves out a portion. Of 2,500 to 3,500 clones in the sample, about 26% were seen once. This receptor was taken from a male donor older than 55 with stage II lung adenocarcinoma. The input for sequencing was normal lung tissue next to the tumor, taken before any cancer treatment. This chain uses TRBV28 with TRBJ2-7; 10 bases are shared with TRBD1. CDR3 loop: CASSLRTGGYEQYF. The CDR3 bases are TGTGCCAGCAGTTTAAGGACAGGGGGGTACGAGCAGTACTTC. Full variable domain (remainder filled in from reference TRBV28 and TRBJ2-7): DVKVTQSSRYLVKRTGEKVFLECVQDMDHENMFWYRQDPGLGLRLIYFSYDVKMKEKGDIPEGYSVSREKKERFSLILESASTNQTSMYLCASSLRTGGYEQYFGPGTRLTVT.